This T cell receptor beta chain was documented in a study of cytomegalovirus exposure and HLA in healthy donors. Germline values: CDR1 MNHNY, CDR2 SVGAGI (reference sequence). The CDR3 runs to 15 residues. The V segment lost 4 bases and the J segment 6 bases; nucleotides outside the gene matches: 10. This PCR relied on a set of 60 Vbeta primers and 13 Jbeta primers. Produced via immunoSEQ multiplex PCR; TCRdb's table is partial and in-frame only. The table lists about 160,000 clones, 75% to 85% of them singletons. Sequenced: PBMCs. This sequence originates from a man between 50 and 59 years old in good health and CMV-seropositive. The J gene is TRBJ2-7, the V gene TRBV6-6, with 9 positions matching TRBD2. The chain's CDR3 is CASSCSSGGGGEQYF. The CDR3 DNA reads TGTGCCAGCAGTTGCTCCTCCGGCGGGGGGGGCGAGCAGTACTTC.